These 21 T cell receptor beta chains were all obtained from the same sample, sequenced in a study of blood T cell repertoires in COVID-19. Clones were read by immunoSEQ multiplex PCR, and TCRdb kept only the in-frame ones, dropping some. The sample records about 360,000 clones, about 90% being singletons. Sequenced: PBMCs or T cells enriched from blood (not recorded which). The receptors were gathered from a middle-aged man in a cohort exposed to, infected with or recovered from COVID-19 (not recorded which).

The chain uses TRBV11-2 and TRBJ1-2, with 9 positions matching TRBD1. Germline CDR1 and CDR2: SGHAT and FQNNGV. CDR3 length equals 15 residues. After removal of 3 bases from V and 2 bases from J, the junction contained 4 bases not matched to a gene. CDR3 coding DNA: TGTGCCAGCAGCTTTTTGGGGACAGGGAACTATGGCTACACCTTC. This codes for CASSFLGTGNYGYTF.

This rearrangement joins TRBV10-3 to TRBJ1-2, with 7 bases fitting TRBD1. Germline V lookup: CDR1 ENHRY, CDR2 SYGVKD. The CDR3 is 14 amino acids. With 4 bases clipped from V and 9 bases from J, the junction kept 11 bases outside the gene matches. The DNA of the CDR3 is TGTGCCATCAGTGGCGGGACAGACTTTGATCGCTACACCTTC. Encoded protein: CAISGGTDFDRYTF.

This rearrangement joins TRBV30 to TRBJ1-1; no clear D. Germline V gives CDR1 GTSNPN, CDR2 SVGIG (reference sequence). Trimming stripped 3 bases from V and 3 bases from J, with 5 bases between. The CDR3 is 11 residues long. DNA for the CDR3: TGTGCCTGGAGACAATACACTGAAGCTTTCTTT. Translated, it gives CAWRQYTEAFF.

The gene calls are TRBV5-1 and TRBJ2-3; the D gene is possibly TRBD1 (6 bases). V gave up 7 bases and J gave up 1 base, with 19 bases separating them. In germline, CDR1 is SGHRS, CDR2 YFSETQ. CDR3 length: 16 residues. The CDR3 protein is CASARKQGHGTDTQYF. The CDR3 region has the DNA TGCGCCAGCGCACGAAAACAGGGACATGGCACAGATACGCAGTATTTT.

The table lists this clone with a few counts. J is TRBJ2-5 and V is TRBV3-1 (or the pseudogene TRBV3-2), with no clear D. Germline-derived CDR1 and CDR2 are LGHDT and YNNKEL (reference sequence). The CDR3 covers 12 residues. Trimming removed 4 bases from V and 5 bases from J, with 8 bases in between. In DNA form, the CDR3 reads TGTGCCAGCAGCCCCCGGTTGGAGACCCAGTACTTC. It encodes CASSPRLETQYF.

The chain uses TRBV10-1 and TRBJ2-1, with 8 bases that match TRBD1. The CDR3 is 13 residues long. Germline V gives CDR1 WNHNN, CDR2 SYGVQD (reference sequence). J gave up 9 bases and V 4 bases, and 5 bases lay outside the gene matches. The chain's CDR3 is CASSGDRGTEQFF. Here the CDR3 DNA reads TGCGCCAGCAGTGGAGACAGGGGAACTGAGCAGTTCTTC.

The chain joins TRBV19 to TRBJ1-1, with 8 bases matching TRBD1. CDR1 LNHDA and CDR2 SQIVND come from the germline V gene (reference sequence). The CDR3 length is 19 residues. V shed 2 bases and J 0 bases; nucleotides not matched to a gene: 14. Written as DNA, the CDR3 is TGTGCCAGTAGTATAACCAGGGGGCGGCGTGGGGGTTTGAACACTGAAGCTTTCTTT. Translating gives CASSITRGRRGGLNTEAFF.

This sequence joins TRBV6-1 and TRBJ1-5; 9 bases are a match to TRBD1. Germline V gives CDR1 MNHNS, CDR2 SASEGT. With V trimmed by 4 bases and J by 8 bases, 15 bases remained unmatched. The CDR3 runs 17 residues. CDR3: CASSAKTGGSDTKPQHF. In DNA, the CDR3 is TGTGCCAGCAGTGCAAAGACAGGGGGGAGCGATACGAAGCCCCAGCATTTT.

The CDR3, as DNA: TGTGCCAGCAGCCAAGGGGAGGGAGAGGGCACCGGGGAGCTGTTTTTT. Protein sequence: CASSQGEGEGTGELFF. This chain uses TRBV4-2 with TRBJ2-2; 7 positions match TRBD2. The V segment lost 1 base and the J segment 4 bases; nucleotides outside the gene matches: 6. CDR1 is LGHNA and CDR2 is YNFKEQ in the germline V gene. The CDR3 spans 16 residues.

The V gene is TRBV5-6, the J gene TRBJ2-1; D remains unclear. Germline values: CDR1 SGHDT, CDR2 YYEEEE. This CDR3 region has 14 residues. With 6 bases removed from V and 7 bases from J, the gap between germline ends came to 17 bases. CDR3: CASTLITVSNEQFF. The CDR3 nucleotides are TGTGCCAGCACCCTCATAACCGTCAGTAATGAGCAGTTCTTC.

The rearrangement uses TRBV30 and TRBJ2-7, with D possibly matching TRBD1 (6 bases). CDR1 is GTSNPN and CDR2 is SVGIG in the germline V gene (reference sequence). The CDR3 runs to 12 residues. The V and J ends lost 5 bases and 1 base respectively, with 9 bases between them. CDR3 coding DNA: TGTGCCTGGGGGGGACAATCCTACGAGCAGTACTTC. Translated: CAWGGQSYEQYF.

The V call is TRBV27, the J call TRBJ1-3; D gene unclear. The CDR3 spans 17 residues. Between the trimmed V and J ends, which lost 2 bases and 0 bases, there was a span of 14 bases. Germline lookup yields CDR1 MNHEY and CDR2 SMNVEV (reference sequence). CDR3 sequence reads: CASSLRGEPFSGNTIYF. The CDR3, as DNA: TGTGCCAGCAGTTTACGCGGGGAACCGTTCTCTGGAAACACCATATATTTT.

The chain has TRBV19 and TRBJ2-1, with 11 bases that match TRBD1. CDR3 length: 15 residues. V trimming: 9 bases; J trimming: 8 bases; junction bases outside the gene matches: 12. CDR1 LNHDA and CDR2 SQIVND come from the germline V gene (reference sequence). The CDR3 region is CASRKGQGAVDEQFF. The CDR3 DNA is TGTGCCAGCAGAAAAGGACAGGGGGCGGTCGATGAGCAGTTCTTC.

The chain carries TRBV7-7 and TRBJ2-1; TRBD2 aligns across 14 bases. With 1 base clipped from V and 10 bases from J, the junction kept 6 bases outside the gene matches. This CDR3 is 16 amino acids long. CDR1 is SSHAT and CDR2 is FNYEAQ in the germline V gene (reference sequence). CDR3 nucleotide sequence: TGTGCCAGCAGCTTAGGGCCGGGACTAGCGGGAGTCGAGCAGTTCTTC. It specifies CASSLGPGLAGVEQFF.

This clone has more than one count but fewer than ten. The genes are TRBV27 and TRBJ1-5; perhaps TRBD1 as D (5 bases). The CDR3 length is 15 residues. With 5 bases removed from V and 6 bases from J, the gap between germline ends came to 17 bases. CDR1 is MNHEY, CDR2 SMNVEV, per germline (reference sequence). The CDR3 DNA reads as TGTGCCAGCAGTCAGACTGGGGGGTTGGCTCAGCCCCAGCATTTT. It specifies CASSQTGGLAQPQHF.

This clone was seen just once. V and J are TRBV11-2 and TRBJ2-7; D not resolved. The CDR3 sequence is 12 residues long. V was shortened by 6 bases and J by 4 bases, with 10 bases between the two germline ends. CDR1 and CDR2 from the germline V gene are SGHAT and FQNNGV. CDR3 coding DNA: TGTGCCAGCAGTCGCTCTCAGTACGAGCAGTACTTC. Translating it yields CASSRSQYEQYF. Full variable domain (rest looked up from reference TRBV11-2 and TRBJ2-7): EAGVAQSPRYKIIEKRQSVAFWCNPISGHATLYWYQQILGQGPKLLIQFQNNGVVDDSQLPKDRFSAERLKGVDSTLKIQPAKLEDSAVYLCASSRSQYEQYFGPGTRLTVT.

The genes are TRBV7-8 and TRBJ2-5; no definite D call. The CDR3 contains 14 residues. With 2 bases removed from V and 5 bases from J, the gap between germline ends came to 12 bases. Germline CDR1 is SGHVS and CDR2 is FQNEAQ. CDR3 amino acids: CASSLRLEWETQYF. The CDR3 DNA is TGTGCCAGCAGCTTAAGGCTAGAGTGGGAGACCCAGTACTTC.

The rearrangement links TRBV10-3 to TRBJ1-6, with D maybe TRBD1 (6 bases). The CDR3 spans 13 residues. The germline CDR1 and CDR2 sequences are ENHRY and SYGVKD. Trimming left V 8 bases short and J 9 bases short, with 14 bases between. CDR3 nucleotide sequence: TGTGCCATCGGAGCACAGGGACGTTCACCCCTCCACTTT. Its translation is CAIGAQGRSPLHF.

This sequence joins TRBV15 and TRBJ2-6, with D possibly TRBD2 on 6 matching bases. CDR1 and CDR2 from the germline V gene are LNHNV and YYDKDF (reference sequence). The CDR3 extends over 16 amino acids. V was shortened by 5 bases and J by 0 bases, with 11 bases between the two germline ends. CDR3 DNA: TGTGCCACCAGCTCGCGGGGCCACTCTGGGGCCAACGTCCTGACTTTC. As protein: CATSSRGHSGANVLTF.

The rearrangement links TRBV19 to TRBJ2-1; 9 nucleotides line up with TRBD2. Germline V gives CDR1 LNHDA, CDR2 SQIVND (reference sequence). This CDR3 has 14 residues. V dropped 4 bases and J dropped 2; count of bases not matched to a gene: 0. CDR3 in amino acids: CASSTSGTYNEQFF. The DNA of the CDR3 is TGTGCCAGTAGTACTAGCGGGACCTACAATGAGCAGTTCTTC.

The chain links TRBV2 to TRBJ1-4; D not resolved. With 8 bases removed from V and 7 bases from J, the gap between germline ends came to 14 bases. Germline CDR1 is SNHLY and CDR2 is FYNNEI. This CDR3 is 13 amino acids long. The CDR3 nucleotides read TGTGCCAGCTCCCGGGGTTACGGTGAAAAACTGTTTTTT. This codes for CASSRGYGEKLFF.